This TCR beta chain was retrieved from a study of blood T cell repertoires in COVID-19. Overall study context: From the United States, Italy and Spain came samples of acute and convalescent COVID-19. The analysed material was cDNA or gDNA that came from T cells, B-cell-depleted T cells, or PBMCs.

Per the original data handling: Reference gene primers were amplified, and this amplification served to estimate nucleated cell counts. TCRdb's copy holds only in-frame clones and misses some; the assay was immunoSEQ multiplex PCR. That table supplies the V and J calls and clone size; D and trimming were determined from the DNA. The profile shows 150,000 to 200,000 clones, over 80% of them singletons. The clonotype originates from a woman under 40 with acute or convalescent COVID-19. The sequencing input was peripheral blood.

The CDR3 region has the DNA TGTGCCACCGTGGGACTAGCGGCTGAGCAGTTCTTC. Amino acid sequence: CATVGLAAEQFF. The chain uses TRBV24-1 and TRBJ2-1; 11 bases fit TRBD2. The germline gives CDR1 KGHDR, CDR2 SFDVKD. The CDR3 totals 12 residues. The junction had 3 bases not matched to a gene; V was cut back by 9 bases and J by 9 bases.